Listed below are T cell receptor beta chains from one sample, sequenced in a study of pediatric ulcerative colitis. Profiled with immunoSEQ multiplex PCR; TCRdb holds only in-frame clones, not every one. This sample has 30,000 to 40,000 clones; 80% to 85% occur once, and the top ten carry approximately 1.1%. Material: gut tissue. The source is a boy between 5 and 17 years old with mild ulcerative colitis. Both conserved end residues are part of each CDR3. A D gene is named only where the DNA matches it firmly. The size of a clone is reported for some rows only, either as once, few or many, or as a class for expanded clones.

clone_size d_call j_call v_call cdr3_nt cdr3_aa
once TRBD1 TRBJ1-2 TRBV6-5 TGTGCCAGCAGTTACTCGGACAGGGGGCGGTGGGGCTACACCTTC CASSYSDRGRWGYTF
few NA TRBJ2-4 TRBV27 TGTGCCAGCAGTGCCATTGGGCTAGCCAAAAACATTCAGTACTTC CASSAIGLAKNIQYF
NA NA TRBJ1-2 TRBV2 TGTGCCAGCAAAAGAAGTGGCTACACCTTC CASKRSGYTF
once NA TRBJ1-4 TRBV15 TGTGCCACCAGCAGCACCCGGGGGGCGAGAGGTGAAAAACTGTTTTTT CATSSTRGARGEKLFF
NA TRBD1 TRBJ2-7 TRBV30 TGTGCCTCCCAAGCGGGACAGGGAGGTGGCGAGCAGTACTTC CASQAGQGGGEQYF
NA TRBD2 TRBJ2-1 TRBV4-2 TGTGCCAGCAGCCAAGGGACTAGCAGTGAGCAGTTCTTC CASSQGTSSEQFF
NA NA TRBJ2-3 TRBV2 TGTGCCAGCAGGGAAACTCAGACTAGCACAGATACGCAGTATTTT CASRETQTSTDTQYF
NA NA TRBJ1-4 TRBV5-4 TGTGCCAGCAGCATGGGACGGACCAATGAAAAACTGTTTTTT CASSMGRTNEKLFF
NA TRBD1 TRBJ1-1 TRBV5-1 TGCGCCAGCAGCTCCAGACAGGGTCTCAACACTGAAGCTTTCTTT CASSSRQGLNTEAFF
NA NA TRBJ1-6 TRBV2 TGTGCCAGCAGTGAAGCAAAGCACTCCTATAATTCACCCCTCCACTTT CASSEAKHSYNSPLHF
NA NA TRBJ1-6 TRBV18 TGTGCCAGCTCAGGGGGCTCACCCCTCCACTTT CASSGGSPLHF
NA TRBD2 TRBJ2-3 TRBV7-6 TGTGCCAGCAGCTTAGAGCCGGGGGGGCTAGATACGCAGTATTTT CASSLEPGGLDTQYF
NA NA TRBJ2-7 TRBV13 TGTGCCAGCAGCCTAGAGGGGGTGGGGTCCTACGAGCAGTACTTC CASSLEGVGSYEQYF
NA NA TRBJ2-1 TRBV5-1 TGCGCCAGCAGCTTGGGGCCTCCTGAGCAGTTCTTC CASSLGPPEQFF
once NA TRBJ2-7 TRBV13 TGTGCCAGCAGCTTATGGGGTGTCAACGAGCAGTACTTC CASSLWGVNEQYF
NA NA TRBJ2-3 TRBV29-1 TGCAGCGTTGATGGAAGCACAGATACGCAGTATTTT CSVDGSTDTQYF
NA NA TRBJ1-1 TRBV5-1 TGCGCCAGCAGCTTGTTATTTCTGGGGGCGGTACGAGACACTGAAGCTTTCTTT CASSLLFLGAVRDTEAFF
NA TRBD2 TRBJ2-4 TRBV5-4 TGTGCCAGCAGCAAACCTGGACTAGCAGAAAACATTCAGTACTTC CASSKPGLAENIQYF
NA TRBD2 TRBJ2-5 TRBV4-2 TGTGCCAGCAGCCAAGAGGCTAGCGGGGGGGGGTACCAAGAGACCCAGTACTTC CASSQEASGGGYQETQYF
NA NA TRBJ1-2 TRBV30 TGTGCCTGGAGTGGGCTCAACTATGGCTACACCTTC CAWSGLNYGYTF
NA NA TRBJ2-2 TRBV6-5 TGTGCCAGCAGTTACTCGTGGGGCAACATCGGGGAGCTGTTTTTT CASSYSWGNIGELFF
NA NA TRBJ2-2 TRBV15 TGTGCCACCAGCCGACGGGATCGGGGCGGCACCGGGGAGCTGTTTTTT CATSRRDRGGTGELFF
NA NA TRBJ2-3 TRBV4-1 TGCGCCAGCAGCCAAGAACGGGTACAGACAGATACGCAGTATTTT CASSQERVQTDTQYF
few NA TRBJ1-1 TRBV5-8 TGTGCCAGCAGCCACGGATCCAGGCGGTACACTGAAGCTTTCTTT CASSHGSRRYTEAFF
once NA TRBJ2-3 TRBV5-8 TGTGCCAGCAGCTTGGCGGGGGGCGACACAGATACGCAGTATTTT CASSLAGGDTDTQYF
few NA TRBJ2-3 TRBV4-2 TGTGCCAGCAGCCAAGTGTGGGGGGACACAGATACGCAGTATTTT CASSQVWGDTDTQYF
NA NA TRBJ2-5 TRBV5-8 TGTGCCAGCAGCTTGCTCGAAATAGAGACCCAGTACTTC CASSLLEIETQYF
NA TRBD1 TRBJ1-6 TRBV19 TGTGCCAGTAGTATCGTTTTGGGACAGGAGTCACCCCTCCACTTT CASSIVLGQESPLHF
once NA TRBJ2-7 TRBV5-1 TGCGCCAGCAGCCCCGCCGTTAGGAGCTCCTACGAGCAGTACTTC CASSPAVRSSYEQYF